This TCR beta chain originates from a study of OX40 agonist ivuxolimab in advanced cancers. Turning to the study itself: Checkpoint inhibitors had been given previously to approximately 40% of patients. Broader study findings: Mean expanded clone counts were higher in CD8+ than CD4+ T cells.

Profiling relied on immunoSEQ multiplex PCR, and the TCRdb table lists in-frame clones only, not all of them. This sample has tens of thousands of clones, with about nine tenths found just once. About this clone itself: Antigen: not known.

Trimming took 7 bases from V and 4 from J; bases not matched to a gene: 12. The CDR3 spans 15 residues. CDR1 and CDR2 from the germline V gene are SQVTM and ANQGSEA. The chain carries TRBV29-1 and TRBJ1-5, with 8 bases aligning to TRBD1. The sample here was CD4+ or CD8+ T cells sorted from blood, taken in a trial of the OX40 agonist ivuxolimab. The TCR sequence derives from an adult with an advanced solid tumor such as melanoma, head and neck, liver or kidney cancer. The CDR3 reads CSAVSETGGNQPQHF. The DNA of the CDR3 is TGCAGCGCGGTATCGGAAACAGGGGGAAATCAGCCCCAGCATTTT.